This is a list of T cell receptor beta chains from one sample in a study of early stage breast cancer tumors. Libraries were prepared by immunoSEQ multiplex PCR; TCRdb keeps only in-frame clonotypes and omits some of them. The sample includes almost 55,000 clones, 80% to 95% of them seen just once. Sequenced input: blood. The receptors originated from a person between 65 and 79 years old with breast cancer. The CDR3 runs from the conserved cysteine through the conserved F or W. The order of the fields is D gene, J gene, V gene, clone size, CDR3 DNA, CDR3 protein. The D gene is left open where the match is weak. For some rows the clone size is stated as once, few or many, or as a class when expanded; others skip it.

>TRBD1|TRBJ1-2|TRBV5-1|NA
TGCGCCAGCAGCCCGTCCCGGGACAGGGGACTCAACTATGGCTACACCTTC
CASSPSRDRGLNYGYTF
>NA|TRBJ1-1|TRBV29-1|NA
TGCAGCGTTGATTGGGGCTCGAACACTGAAGCTTTCTTT
CSVDWGSNTEAFF
>NA|TRBJ1-1|TRBV11-2|NA
TGTGCCAGCAGCCCGTGGGGGAGGAAAGAGGCGAACACTGAAGCTTTCTTT
CASSPWGRKEANTEAFF
>NA|TRBJ1-3|TRBV7-2|NA
TGTGCCAGCAGCTTAGATCGACAAAACACCATATATTTT
CASSLDRQNTIYF
>NA|TRBJ1-4|TRBV2|NA
TGTGCCAGCAGTGAAGCACCCCCGACAGCGAGAGCAACTAATGAAAAACTGTTTTTT
CASSEAPPTARATNEKLFF
>NA|TRBJ2-5|TRBV14|NA
TGTGCCAGCAGCCAAGGGGCAGAGACCCAGTACTTC
CASSQGAETQYF
>TRBD1|TRBJ1-2|TRBV18|NA
TGTGCCAGCTCACGGGGACAGGGGGAAGACTATGGCTACACCTTC
CASSRGQGEDYGYTF
>NA|TRBJ1-2|TRBV7-8|NA
TGTGCCAGCAGCGTCACTGGGGGCAACTATGGCTACACCTTC
CASSVTGGNYGYTF
>NA|TRBJ1-1|TRBV28|once
TGTGCCAGCAGTTTAGGTGGGAGCATGAACACTGAAGCTTTCTTT
CASSLGGSMNTEAFF
>NA|TRBJ2-7|TRBV7-2|NA
TGTGCCAGCAGTTCATCCGGGACTCGCTCCTACGAGCAGTACTTC
CASSSSGTRSYEQYF
>NA|TRBJ1-2|TRBV5-1|NA
TGCGCCAGCAGCTTACAGGGTGACTATGGCTACACCTTC
CASSLQGDYGYTF
>TRBD1|TRBJ1-2|TRBV6-5|NA
TGTGCCAGCAGTTACGGGACAGGGGGCAGTGGCTACACCTTC
CASSYGTGGSGYTF
>NA|TRBJ1-5|TRBV18|NA
TGTGCCAGCTCACCACAGAGAAATAGCAATCAGCCCCAGCATTTT
CASSPQRNSNQPQHF
>TRBD2|TRBJ2-3|TRBV30|NA
TGTGCCTGGAGTCATAGCGGGAGGGTGACAGATACGCAGTATTTT
CAWSHSGRVTDTQYF
>NA|TRBJ1-4|TRBV6-6|NA
TGTGCCAGCATCGCGACTGCAGCAACTAATGAAAAACTGTTTTTT
CASIATAATNEKLFF
>TRBD2|TRBJ2-7|TRBV11-2|NA
TGTGCCAGCAGCTTAGAGGGGGGAGCGGGAGTGAAGGACGAGCAGTACTTC
CASSLEGGAGVKDEQYF
>NA|TRBJ1-1|TRBV9|once
TGTGCCAGCAGCGTAGGGCTCCAGGGAGGTCCCATGAACACTGAAGCTTTCTTT
CASSVGLQGGPMNTEAFF
>NA|TRBJ2-7|TRBV28|NA
TGTGCCAGCACCACAGGGTCACAAACCTACGAGCAGTACTTC
CASTTGSQTYEQYF
>TRBD2|TRBJ2-2|TRBV29-1|NA
TGCAGCGCCAGACTAGCGGGAGGTCCCGGGGAGCTGTTTTTT
CSARLAGGPGELFF
>NA|TRBJ1-5|TRBV7-9|NA
TGTGCCAGCAGCTTAGGTCAGGGGCACCAGCCCCAGCATTTT
CASSLGQGHQPQHF
>TRBD1|TRBJ2-7|TRBV7-2|NA
TGTGCCAGCGGTAGGACAGGGGTTTACGAGCAGTACTTC
CASGRTGVYEQYF
>NA|TRBJ2-3|TRBV4-2|NA
TGTGCCAGCAGCCAACTACCCCTCGCGGGGCGAACAGATACGCAGTATTTT
CASSQLPLAGRTDTQYF
>NA|TRBJ1-2|TRBV5-8|NA
TGTGCCAGCAGCGCTTGGGCCACCTATGGCTACACCTTC
CASSAWATYGYTF
>TRBD1|TRBJ1-5|TRBV12-5|NA
TGTGCTAGTGGTCCCGGACAGGCGGGCCAGCCCCAGCATTTT
CASGPGQAGQPQHF
>NA|TRBJ2-1|TRBV5-4|NA
TGTGCCACCCTGTACGGGAATGAGCAGTTCTTC
CATLYGNEQFF
>NA|TRBJ2-7|TRBV5-1|NA
TGCGCCAGCAGCTTGGGGGGACAAATCTACGAGCAGTACTTC
CASSLGGQIYEQYF
>NA|TRBJ1-2|TRBV29-1|NA
TGCAGCGTTGTTAGTGGACAGTCCTATGGCTACACCTTC
CSVVSGQSYGYTF
>NA|TRBJ1-3|TRBV18|NA
TGTGCCAGCTCACCAGGACACCTCTCTGGAAACACCATATATTTT
CASSPGHLSGNTIYF
>NA|TRBJ1-2|TRBV9|NA
TGTGCCAGCAGCGTAAACCGGGACACAAACTATGGCTACACCTTC
CASSVNRDTNYGYTF
>NA|TRBJ2-3|TRBV21-1|NA
TGTGCCAGCAGCAAAGTAGGGGTTAGCCCAGATACGCAGTATTTT
CASSKVGVSPDTQYF
>TRBD2|TRBJ2-3|TRBV19|NA
TGTGCCAGTAGTATAGATACCGCGAGCGGGGGCCTATTGAGCACAGATACGCAGTATTTT
CASSIDTASGGLLSTDTQYF